Given below is one T cell receptor beta chain in context. The antigen is undetermined. This entry is derived from a study of T-cell reconstitution after alpha-beta-depleted transplantation in children. General observations from the study: Some patients showed high day-60 TCRbeta diversity, which derived from surviving recipient T cells and thymic progenitors. The authors attributed T-cell counts and diversity one year after transplant mostly to newly produced T cells. Two months or so post-transplant, alpha-beta T cells reportedly derived from several hundred expanded graft clones.

Library preparation (for TCRbeta) was performed with unique molecular identifiers. TCRdb recomputed calls from the PCR reads with MiXCR, one row per CDR3 protein. The sample shows about 980,000 distinct CDR3 sequences, around 30% of them seen only once. Germline V gives CDR1 SGHAT, CDR2 FQNNGV. The V segment lost 1 base and the J segment 0 bases; nucleotides outside the gene matches: 10. This CDR3 region has 19 residues. This receptor was obtained from a boy under three years old who had a stem cell transplant for SCID, so the T cells may come from the graft donor. The genes are TRBV11-2 and TRBJ2-7; 12 nucleotides match TRBD2. Sequencing used PBMCs, mostly from graft donor cells, obtained 360 days after TCRalphabeta/CD19-depleted stem cell transplant. The CDR3 DNA reads TGTGCCAGCAGCTTAGTCCCTACTAGCGGGGGGTTAAGCTCCTACGAGCAGTACTTC. Translated, it gives CASSLVPTSGGLSSYEQYF.